This TCR beta chain was observed in a study of blood T cell repertoires in COVID-19 (dated by TCRdb to the early 2020s). With regard to the full study: Collaborator samples came from the United States, Italy and Spain and covered acute and convalescent phases of COVID-19. The repertoires were released in a freely available public database intended as a resource for research on the immune response to SARS-CoV-2. Sample metadata almost always included a de-identified subject ID, COVID-19 status, age in years and sex. Samples came from the ongoing ImmuneRACE study (first 160 participants) plus 1,254 subjects from 6 global collaborators. The dataset comprised deeply sampled blood TCRbeta repertoires from subjects exposed to, actively infected with, or recovered from COVID-19. HLA class I and class II types, where available, came from metadata supplied by the sample provider rather than from assay-based typing. The prospective study material was composed of cDNA or gDNA derived from T cells, B-cell-depleted T cells, or PBMCs. Summary of the overall study and its limitations: The quantity of clinical and demographic metadata differed by source and by participant and was supplied without curation.

To note about this clone: Its antigen is unknown. There are no base qualities to consult, and no much larger clone falls within one base.

TCRbeta CDR3 regions were amplified from genomic DNA by means of the immunoSEQ Assay, a bias-controlled multiplex PCR. The original pipeline was this. Within the assay, amplification of reference gene primers was used to estimate how many nucleated cells each sample contained. Sequence reads were collapsed and filtered to measure the absolute abundance of every unique TCRbeta CDR3 rearrangement. Productive Simpson clonality was computed per sample as the square root of Simpson's diversity index over productive rearrangements. Entries here come from immuneACCESS through TCRdb and include only in-frame sequences with V and J called. Some clones fail to appear in such tables; in the studies checked, an unresolved V gene covers under half of the shortfall, and the cause of the remainder is unknown. The DNA was the basis for D and trimming; V, J and clone size are from that table. A total of 240,000 or so clones appear in this sample, 90% of them only once. The ten largest clones represent roughly 0.95% of the sample.

V and J are truncated by 3 bases and 5 bases respectively, leaving an intervening sequence of 5 bases. From the cysteine through the phenylalanine, the CDR3 covers 12 amino acids. Here the CDR3 DNA is all that survives: 36 bases in frame from base 1. In the germline V gene, CDR1 corresponds to SGHNT and CDR2 to YENEEA. Enrolling through a virtual design, the prospective study's participants ranged in age from roughly 18 to 95 years and lived across around 25 United States geographic areas. In the prospective study, participants were assigned to cohorts based on the clinical history participants reported in a screening survey and a study questionnaire. Exposed participants were defined as having been in contact with someone with a PCR-confirmed or clinician-diagnosed COVID-19 case within 2 weeks of study entry. In the prospective study, whole blood, serum and a nasopharyngeal or oropharyngeal swab were collected from each participant by mobile phlebotomists. Additional blood draws and questionnaires over an approximately 2-month period could optionally be provided by prospective study participants. Before DNA extraction, prospective study blood samples were shipped either frozen or at room temperature.

Sequencing was carried out using PBMCs or T cells enriched from blood (not recorded which). This sequence originates from a man between 50 and 59 years old who had been exposed to COVID-19. The chain is encoded by TRBV11-3 joined to TRBJ2-1, with the D segment identity uncertain. The CDR3 loop reads CASSLAHNEQFF. The DNA sequence is given as TGTGCCAGCAGCTTGGCACACAATGAGCAGTTCTTC.